This T cell receptor (beta chain) stems from a study of human thymus T cells. The table came from immunoSEQ multiplex PCR; TCRdb's copy has only in-frame clones and leaves some out. This table holds 100,000 to 150,000 clones, over 85% found once. It was from resections taken during corrective heart surgery that the thymus tissue came. Healthy Finnish infants undergoing corrective surgery for congenital heart defects provided the donor material. Only one count was recorded for this clone. The target antigen is unknown. Study conclusions and caveats: Related studies found that unrelated individuals share highly overlapping thymic repertoires. Use of V and J genes seemed skewed within the thymic and blood repertoires.

V was shortened by 7 bases and J by 4 bases, with 25 bases between the two germline ends. The CDR3 has 16 residues. Germline CDR1 SQVTM, CDR2 ANQGSEA. The clonotype was recovered from a boy under three years old with a congenital heart defect but otherwise immunologically healthy. Source material: thymus tissue. J is TRBJ2-5 and V is TRBV29-1; TRBD2 might be the D (6 bases). The CDR3 here is CSGTKDIIFGGETQYF. The CDR3 nucleotides are TGCAGCGGGACTAAGGACATCATCTTTGGAGGAGAGACCCAGTACTTC. Drawing the rest from reference TRBV29-1 and TRBJ2-5, the complete variable domain is SAVISQKPSRDICQRGTSLTIQCQVDSQVTMMFWYRQQPGQSLTLIATANQGSEATYESGFVIDKFPISRPNLTFSTLTVSNMSPEDSSIYLCSGTKDIIFGGETQYFGPGTRLLVL.